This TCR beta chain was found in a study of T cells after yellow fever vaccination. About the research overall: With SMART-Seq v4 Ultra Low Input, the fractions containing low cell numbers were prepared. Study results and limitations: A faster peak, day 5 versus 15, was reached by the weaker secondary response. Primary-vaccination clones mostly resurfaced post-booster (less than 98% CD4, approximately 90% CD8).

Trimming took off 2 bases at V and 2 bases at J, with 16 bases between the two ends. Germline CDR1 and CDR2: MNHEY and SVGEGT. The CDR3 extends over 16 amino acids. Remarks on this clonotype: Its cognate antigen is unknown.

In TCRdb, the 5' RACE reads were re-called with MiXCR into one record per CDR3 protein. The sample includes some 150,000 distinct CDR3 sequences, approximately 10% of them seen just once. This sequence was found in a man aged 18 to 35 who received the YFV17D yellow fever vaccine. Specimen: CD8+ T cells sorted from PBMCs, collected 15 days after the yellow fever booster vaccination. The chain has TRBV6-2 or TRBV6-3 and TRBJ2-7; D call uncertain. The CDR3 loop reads CASSYPVQEEPYEQYF. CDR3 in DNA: TGTGCCAGCAGTTACCCGGTCCAAGAGGAACCCTACGAGCAGTACTTC.